This T cell receptor beta chain was identified in a study of T cells after yellow fever vaccination. Each CDR3 protein gets one entry after TCRdb re-called the 5' RACE reads with MiXCR. The repertoire holds approximately 150,000 distinct CDR3 sequences, with 9.3% as singletons. CDR3 length: 15 amino acids. Germline CDR1 is SEHNR and CDR2 is FQNEAQ (reference sequence). With 5 bases removed from V and 0 bases from J, the gap between germline ends came to 10 bases. The starting material was CD8+ T cells sorted from PBMCs, obtained 45 days after the yellow fever booster vaccination. The source is a man between 18 and 29 years old who received the YFV17D yellow fever vaccine. The chain has TRBV7-9 and TRBJ2-2; possibly TRBD2 for D (6 bases). This chain's CDR3 is CASSVTSANTGELFF. The CDR3 DNA reads TGTGCCAGCAGCGTGACTAGTGCGAACACCGGGGAGCTGTTTTTT.